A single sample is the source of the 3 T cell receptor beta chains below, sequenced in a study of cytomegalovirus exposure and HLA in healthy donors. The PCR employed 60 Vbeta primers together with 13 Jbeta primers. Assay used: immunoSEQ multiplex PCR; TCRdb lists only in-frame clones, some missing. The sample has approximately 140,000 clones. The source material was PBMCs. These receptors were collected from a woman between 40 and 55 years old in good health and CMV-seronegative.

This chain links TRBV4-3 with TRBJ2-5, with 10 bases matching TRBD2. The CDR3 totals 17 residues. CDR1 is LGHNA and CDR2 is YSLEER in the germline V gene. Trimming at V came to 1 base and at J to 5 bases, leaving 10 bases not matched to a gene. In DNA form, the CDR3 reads TGCGCCAGCAGCCAAGGGGCGGCTAGCGGGGGCAGGGAGACCCAGTACTTC. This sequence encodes CASSQGAASGGRETQYF.

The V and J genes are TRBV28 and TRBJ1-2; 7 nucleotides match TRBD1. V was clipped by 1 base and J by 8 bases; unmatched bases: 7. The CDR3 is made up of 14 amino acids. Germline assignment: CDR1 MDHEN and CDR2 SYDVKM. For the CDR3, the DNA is TGTGCCAGCAGTTTATATGCTGGGGGACAGGGCTACACCTTC. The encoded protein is CASSLYAGGQGYTF.

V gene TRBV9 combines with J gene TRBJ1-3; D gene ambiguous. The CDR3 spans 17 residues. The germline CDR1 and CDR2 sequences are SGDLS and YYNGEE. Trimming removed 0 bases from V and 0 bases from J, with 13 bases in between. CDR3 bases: TGTGCCAGCAGCGTAGATTTACAGCCCCGCTCTGGAAACACCATATATTTT. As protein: CASSVDLQPRSGNTIYF.